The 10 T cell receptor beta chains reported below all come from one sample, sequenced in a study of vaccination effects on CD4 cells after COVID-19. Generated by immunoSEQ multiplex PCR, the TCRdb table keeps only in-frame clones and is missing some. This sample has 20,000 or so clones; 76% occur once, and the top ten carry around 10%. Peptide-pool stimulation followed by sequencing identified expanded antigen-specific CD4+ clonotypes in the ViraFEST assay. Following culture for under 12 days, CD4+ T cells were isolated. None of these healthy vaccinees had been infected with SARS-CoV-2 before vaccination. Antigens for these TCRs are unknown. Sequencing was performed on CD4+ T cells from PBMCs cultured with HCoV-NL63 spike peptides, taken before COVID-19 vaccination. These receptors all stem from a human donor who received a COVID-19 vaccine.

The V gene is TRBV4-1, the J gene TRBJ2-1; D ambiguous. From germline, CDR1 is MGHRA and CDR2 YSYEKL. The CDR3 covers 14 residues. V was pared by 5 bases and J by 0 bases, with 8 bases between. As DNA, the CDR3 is TGCGCCAGCAGCACGGCAAGCTCCTACAATGAGCAGTTCTTC. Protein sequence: CASSTASSYNEQFF.

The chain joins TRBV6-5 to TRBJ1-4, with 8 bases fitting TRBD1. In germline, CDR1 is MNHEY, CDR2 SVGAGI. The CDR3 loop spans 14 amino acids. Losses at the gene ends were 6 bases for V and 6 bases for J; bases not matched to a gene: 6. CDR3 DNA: TGTGCCAGCAGCAGGACAGGGTCGGATGAAAAACTGTTTTTT. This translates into CASSRTGSDEKLFF.

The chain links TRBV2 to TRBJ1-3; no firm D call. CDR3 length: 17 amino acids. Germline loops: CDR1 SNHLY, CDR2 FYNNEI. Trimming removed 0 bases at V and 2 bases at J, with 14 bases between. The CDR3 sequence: CASSEALKGPTGNTIYF. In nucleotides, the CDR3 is TGTGCCAGCAGTGAAGCGCTTAAGGGTCCGACTGGAAACACCATATATTTT.

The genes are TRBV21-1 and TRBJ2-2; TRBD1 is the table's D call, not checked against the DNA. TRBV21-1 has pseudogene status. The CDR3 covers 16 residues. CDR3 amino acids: CASSKELVQGSRELFF. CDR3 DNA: TGTGCCAGCAGCAAAGAGTTAGTACAGGGAAGCCGGGAGCTGTTTTTT.

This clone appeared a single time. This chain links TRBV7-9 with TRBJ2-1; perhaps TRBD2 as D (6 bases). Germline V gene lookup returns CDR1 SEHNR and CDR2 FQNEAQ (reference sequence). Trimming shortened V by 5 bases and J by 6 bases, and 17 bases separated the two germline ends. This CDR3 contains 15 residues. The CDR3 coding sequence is TGTGCCAGCAGCCCGATCGGGGGAGAAGGCAATGAGCAGTTCTTC. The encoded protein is CASSPIGGEGNEQFF.

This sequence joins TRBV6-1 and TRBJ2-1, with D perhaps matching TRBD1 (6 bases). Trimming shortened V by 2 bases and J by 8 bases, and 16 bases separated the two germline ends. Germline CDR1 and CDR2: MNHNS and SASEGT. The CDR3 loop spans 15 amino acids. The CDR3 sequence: CASSELQGSVDEQFF. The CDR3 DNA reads TGTGCCAGCAGTGAACTGCAGGGGTCGGTGGATGAGCAGTTCTTC.

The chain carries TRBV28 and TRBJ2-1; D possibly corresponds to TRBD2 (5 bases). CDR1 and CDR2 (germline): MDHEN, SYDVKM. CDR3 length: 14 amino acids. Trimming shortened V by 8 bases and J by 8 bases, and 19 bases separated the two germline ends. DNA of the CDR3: TGTGCCAGCGGAGCTAGCCCCCAGATCTATGAGCAGTTCTTC. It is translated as CASGASPQIYEQFF.

The chain's CDR3 is CASSLGFGGGNTIYF. CDR3 nucleotides: TGTGCCAGCAGCTTAGGGTTTGGGGGTGGAAACACCATATATTTT. The chain combines TRBV7-2 with TRBJ1-3, with D perhaps TRBD1 (5 bases). Trimming stripped 1 base from V and 3 bases from J, with 10 bases between. The CDR3 is made up of 15 amino acids. CDR1 is SGHTA and CDR2 is FQGNSA in the germline V gene.

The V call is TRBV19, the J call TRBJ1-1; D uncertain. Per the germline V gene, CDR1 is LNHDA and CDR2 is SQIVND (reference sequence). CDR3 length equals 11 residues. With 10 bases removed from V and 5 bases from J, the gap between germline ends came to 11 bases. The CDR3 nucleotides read TGTGCCACAGAGGCGGCAACTGAAGCTTTCTTT. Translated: CATEAATEAFF.

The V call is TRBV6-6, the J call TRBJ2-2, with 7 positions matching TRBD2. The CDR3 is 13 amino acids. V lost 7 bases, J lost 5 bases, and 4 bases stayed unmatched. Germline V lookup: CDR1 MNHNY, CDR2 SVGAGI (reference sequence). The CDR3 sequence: CASNNGRTGELFF. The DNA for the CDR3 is TGTGCCAGCAATAACGGGAGGACCGGGGAGCTGTTTTTT.